This entry is about one TCR beta chain. A far larger clone is one base from this, pointing to a likely read error. Each CDR3 protein is one row after TCRdb ran MiXCR on the PCR reads. The table includes fewer than 3,500 distinct CDR3 sequences, 25% to 30% detected once. The data originate from a study of CXCR3 chemokines and chemotherapy response in bladder cancer. Looked up from germline, CDR1 is MNHEY and CDR2 is SVGAGI. V lost 6 bases, J lost 7 bases, and 22 bases lay in between. This CDR3 has 15 residues. The rearrangement links TRBV6-5 to TRBJ2-7; the D gene could be TRBD1 or TRBD2 (6 bases each). Sample collection was performed from a patient whose treatment included neoadjuvant chemotherapy. The TCR originated in a human donor with bladder cancer that did not respond to neoadjuvant chemotherapy. The DNA for the CDR3 is TGTGCCAGCAGCCTCCCCGGGGGCCCAAGCAATGAGCAGTACTTC. Protein: CASSLPGGPSNEQYF.